Below, 32 T cell receptor beta chains from the same sample are listed, as sequenced in a study of T cells in Graves' hyperthyroidism and ophthalmopathy. Researchers amplified the TCR beta CDR3 regions from RNA transcripts. A set of HTBI primers served as the primers for a first-round RT-PCR of the TCR CDR3. Via MiXCR, TCRdb re-called the multiplex PCR reads, giving one row per CDR3 protein. The sample has fewer than 650,000 distinct CDR3 sequences; approximately 15% are singletons. Sequencing was done on a sample of blood. All receptors derive from a young woman with Graves' hyperthyroidism that later progressed to Graves' ophthalmopathy.

This clonotype showed up many times. V usage is TRBV6-1 and J usage is TRBJ1-5; 8 bases match TRBD1. Germline trimming cut 2 bases from V and 3 bases from J; bases unmatched to any gene: 3. This CDR3 region has 15 residues. CDR1 is MNHNS, CDR2 SASEGT, per germline. DNA for the CDR3: TGTGCCAGCAGTGAATGGACAGGGCCCAATCAGCCCCAGCATTTT. This translates into CASSEWTGPNQPQHF.

The chain couples TRBV7-9 to TRBJ2-1; 10 bases match TRBD2. The J call is doubtful: the DNA matches TRBJ2-7 better. The length of the CDR3 is 16 residues. CDR1 and CDR2 (germline): SEHNR, FQNEAQ (reference sequence). As DNA, the CDR3 is TGTGCCAGCAGCTCGACTAGCGGGCCTTCCTACAATGAGCAGTACTTC. This translates into CASSSTSGPSYNEQYF.

In this sample, this clonotype turned up many times. The gene calls are TRBV5-1 and TRBJ2-1; TRBD1 matches 7 bases. V was clipped by 3 bases and J by 5 bases; unmatched bases: 5. Germline-derived CDR1 and CDR2 are SGHRS and YFSETQ. There are 14 residues in the CDR3. The CDR3 DNA follows: TGCGCCAGCAGCTGGAGAGGGACAGACAATGAGCAGTTCTTC. It yields the protein CASSWRGTDNEQFF.

This clonotype was seen repeatedly, ten times or more. V gene TRBV7-8 combines with J gene TRBJ1-6; D is undetermined. V lost 6 bases to trimming and J lost 12 bases, with 15 bases between them. Germline V lookup: CDR1 SGHVS, CDR2 FQNEAQ. The CDR3 is 13 residues long. CDR3 in amino acids: CASRSQSGEPLHF. The DNA for the CDR3 is TGTGCCAGCAGGTCACAGTCCGGTGAACCCCTCCACTTT.

This clonotype was counted ten times or more. This sequence joins TRBV15 and TRBJ2-7; 11 bases are a match to TRBD2. V gave up 2 bases and J gave up 4 bases; unmatched junction bases: 7. CDR1 LNHNV and CDR2 YYDKDF come from the germline V gene (reference sequence). The CDR3 is 16 residues long. In nucleotides, the CDR3 is TGTGCCACCAGCAGAACTAGCGGGAGCGAGGGGTACGAGCAGTACTTC. It translates to CATSRTSGSEGYEQYF.

This clonotype appeared a few times. The chain combines TRBV19 with TRBJ1-2; 7 positions match TRBD1. The CDR3 loop spans 17 amino acids. J lost 4 bases, V lost 5 bases, and 16 bases had no gene match. The germline V gene encodes CDR1 LNHDA and CDR2 SQIVND (reference sequence). This CDR3 reads CASSVSLLPGTAYGYTF. Here the CDR3 DNA reads TGTGCCAGTAGTGTCTCCCTTTTACCCGGGACAGCCTATGGCTACACCTTC.

In this sample, this clonotype turned up many times. This chain links TRBV28 with TRBJ1-2; 8 bases fit TRBD1. V trimming: 4 bases; J trimming: 8 bases; junction bases outside the gene matches: 12. CDR3 size: 15 residues. CDR1 and CDR2 (germline): MDHEN, SYDVKM. CDR3 protein: CASSSGGESVLGYTF. The CDR3 nucleotides read TGTGCCAGCAGTTCAGGGGGCGAATCCGTTTTGGGCTACACCTTC.

There are many counts of this clonotype. The chain is built from TRBV6-1 and TRBJ1-3; D is ambiguous. Germline V lookup: CDR1 MNHNS, CDR2 SASEGT. V dropped 7 bases and J dropped 0 bases, with 4 bases sitting between them. CDR3 size: 12 residues. The CDR3 sequence: CASTASGNTIYF. CDR3 sequence (DNA): TGTGCCAGCACGGCCTCTGGAAACACCATATATTTT.

This clonotype was detected a few times. This chain connects TRBV7-3 to TRBJ2-2, with D hard to call. Germline values: CDR1 SGHTA, CDR2 FQGTGA. The CDR3 spans 16 residues. The V end lost 3 bases, the J end lost 2 bases, and 13 bases lay between the germline ends. CDR3 nucleotide sequence: TGTGCCAGCAGCTTGACGAGCGTGTCCAACACCGGGGAGCTGTTTTTT. Encoded protein: CASSLTSVSNTGELFF.

The J gene is TRBJ2-1, the V gene TRBV6-1, with 11 bases identical to TRBD2. Germline-derived CDR1 and CDR2 are MNHNS and SASEGT. The CDR3 sequence is 17 residues long. The V segment lost 8 bases and the J segment 3 bases; nucleotides outside the gene matches: 12. CDR3 DNA sequence: TGTGCCAGCCCCACCCGACTAGCGGGACGCCTCTACAATGAGCAGTTCTTC. The encoded protein is CASPTRLAGRLYNEQFF.

This chain joins TRBV25-1 and TRBJ2-7, with D maybe TRBD2 (6 bases). Germline V gene sequence: CDR1 MGHDK, CDR2 SYGVNS. V dropped 5 bases and J dropped 3 bases, with 14 bases sitting between them. The CDR3 runs to 14 residues. CDR3 in amino acids: CASSPGTDLYEQYF. Written as DNA, the CDR3 is TGTGCCAGCAGTCCCGGGACTGACCTCTACGAGCAGTACTTC.

This clonotype was found many times. The V and J genes are TRBV19 and TRBJ2-3; 11 nucleotides agree with TRBD2. Germline V lookup: CDR1 LNHDA, CDR2 SQIVND (reference sequence). CDR3 size: 16 residues. The J segment lost 4 bases and the V segment lost 1 base, leaving 4 bases of the junction unmatched. The CDR3 is CASSIASGRSADTQYF. CDR3 bases: TGTGCCAGTAGTATAGCTAGCGGGAGGAGTGCAGATACGCAGTATTTT.

The chain joins TRBV11-2 to TRBJ2-1; D is tentatively TRBD1 or TRBD2 (5 bases each). The CDR3 has 14 residues. Per the germline V gene, CDR1 is SGHAT and CDR2 is FQNNGV. The V end was cut by 5 bases, the J end by 5 bases, with 13 bases between. The CDR3 reads CASSLMGPNNEQFF. In nucleotides, the CDR3 is TGTGCCAGCAGCCTAATGGGACCAAACAATGAGCAGTTCTTC.

This clonotype occurred many times. The rearrangement links TRBV28 to TRBJ2-3; TRBD2 agrees at 10 bases. V was pared by 5 bases and J by 5 bases, with 7 bases of the junction left unmatched. This CDR3 is built from 15 residues. Germline CDR1 reads MDHEN; CDR2 reads SYDVKM. This CDR3 reads CASSTSGAGEDTQYF. The CDR3 DNA follows: TGTGCCAGCAGTACTAGCGGGGCGGGGGAAGATACGCAGTATTTT.

This clonotype was detected many times. The chain combines TRBV3-1 with TRBJ2-7; TRBD1 matches 9 bases. Germline CDR1 is LGHDT and CDR2 is YNNKEL (reference sequence). The CDR3 is made up of 15 amino acids. V trimming: 0 bases; J trimming: 2 bases; junction bases outside the gene matches: 2. The CDR3 loop is CASSQEWDRAYEQYF. As DNA, the CDR3 is TGTGCCAGCAGCCAAGAGTGGGACAGGGCCTACGAGCAGTACTTC.

This clonotype was counted at least ten times. The V and J genes are TRBV6-1 and TRBJ1-1; D is undetermined. The CDR3 extends over 14 amino acids. Germline-derived CDR1 and CDR2 are MNHNS and SASEGT. Between the trimmed V and J ends, which lost 9 bases and 1 base, there was a span of 15 bases. The CDR3 DNA is TGTGCCAGTATGCGTAACGGGCGGAACACTGAAGCTTTCTTT. Protein product: CASMRNGRNTEAFF.

This clonotype was seen ten or more times. This chain links TRBV6-1 with TRBJ1-1; no firm D call. CDR1 is MNHNS and CDR2 is SASEGT in the germline V gene. The CDR3 consists of 14 residues. V lost 6 bases to trimming and J lost 0 bases, with 11 bases between them. CDR3 DNA: TGTGCCAGCAGCTTACGTACTATGAACACTGAAGCTTTCTTT. Its translation is CASSLRTMNTEAFF.

There are many counts of this clonotype. The chain couples TRBV20-1 to TRBJ1-5; 7 positions agree with TRBD1. This CDR3 is 17 amino acids long. V was pared by 6 bases and J by 0 bases, with 14 bases of the junction left unmatched. Germline V gene sequence: CDR1 DFQATT, CDR2 SNEGSKA (reference sequence). CDR3: CSAQSRDSLYSNQPQHF. The CDR3 region has the DNA TGCAGTGCCCAAAGCAGGGACAGTCTTTATAGCAATCAGCCCCAGCATTTT.

This clonotype was recorded many times. The chain links TRBV15 to TRBJ2-7; D is perhaps TRBD2 (6 bases). Germline CDR1 LNHNV, CDR2 YYDKDF (reference sequence). The CDR3 has 17 amino acids. Trimming stripped 1 base from V and 0 bases from J, with 16 bases between. The CDR3 loop reads CATSRAGPGLHSYEQYF. The CDR3 DNA sequence: TGTGCCACCAGCAGAGCGGGACCGGGACTTCACTCCTACGAGCAGTACTTC.

Many counts were recorded for this clonotype. V is TRBV2 and J is TRBJ1-5; no definite D call. V was pared by 3 bases and J by 4 bases, with 10 bases between. The germline V gene has CDR1 SNHLY and CDR2 FYNNEI. The CDR3 is made up of 14 amino acids. As DNA, the CDR3 is TGTGCCAGCAGTGATGGGCCAGATAATCAGCCCCAGCATTTT. It yields the protein CASSDGPDNQPQHF. Full variable domain (outside the CDR3, taken from reference TRBV2 and TRBJ1-5): EPEVTQTPSHQVTQMGQEVILRCVPISNHLYFYWYRQILGQKVEFLVSFYNNEISEKSEIFDDQFSVERPDGSNFTLKIRSTKLEDSAMYFCASSDGPDNQPQHFGDGTRLSIL.

This clonotype was found many times. DNA for the CDR3: TGTGCCAGCAGTTTTTTGGGGGATAGGCAGCCCCAGCATTTT. The encoded protein is CASSFLGDRQPQHF. The V and J genes are TRBV6-2 or TRBV6-3 and TRBJ1-5, with D perhaps TRBD1 (5 bases). The length of the CDR3 is 14 residues. Trimming left V 4 bases short and J 7 bases short, with 14 bases between. The germline CDR1 and CDR2 sequences are MNHEY and SVGEGT.

This clonotype has ten or more counts. The chain is built from TRBV12-3 or TRBV12-4 and TRBJ2-7; a possible D gene is TRBD2 (6 bases). The CDR3 is 14 residues long. The V end was cut by 3 bases, the J end by 3 bases, with 12 bases between. The CDR3 loop reads CASSLGLLLYEQYF. Here the CDR3 DNA reads TGTGCCAGCAGTTTGGGACTCCTCCTCTACGAGCAGTACTTC.

The chain couples TRBV15 to TRBJ2-4, with TRBD1 matching 9 bases. This CDR3 comprises 20 residues. In germline, CDR1 is LNHNV, CDR2 YYDKDF (reference sequence). J was trimmed by 1 base and V by 5 bases; bases with no gene match: 18. The CDR3 coding sequence is TGTGCCACCAGCGGAACCCCCGGGACAGGGTCACGTGGCGCCAAAAACATTCAGTACTTC. Translation gives CATSGTPGTGSRGAKNIQYF. The full variable domain, with the rest looked up from reference TRBV15 and TRBJ2-4, is DAMVIQNPRYQVTQFGKPVTLSCSQTLNHNVMYWYQQKSSQAPKLLFHYYDKDFNNEADTPDNFQSRRPNTSFCFLDIRSPGLGDTAMYLCATSGTPGTGSRGAKNIQYFGAGTRLSVL.

V gene TRBV6-1 combines with J gene TRBJ1-6; the match to TRBD1 covers 7 bases. The CDR3 covers 18 residues. In germline, CDR1 is MNHNS, CDR2 SASEGT. V lost 6 bases, J lost 0 bases, and 11 bases stayed unmatched. The CDR3 coding sequence is TGTGCCAGCAGCCAACAGGGGCCCTCCTTCTCCTATAATTCACCCCTCCACTTT. It is translated as CASSQQGPSFSYNSPLHF.

The CDR3 loop is CVLLAGACNEQFF. DNA of the CDR3: TGTGTACTATTAGCGGGAGCGTGCAATGAGCAGTTCTTC. The chain uses TRBV30 and TRBJ2-1; 9 bases line up with TRBD2. The germline CDR1 and CDR2 sequences are GTSNPN and SVGIG (reference sequence). CDR3 length: 13 amino acids. Filled out from reference TRBV30 and TRBJ2-1, the complete variable domain reads SQTIHQWPATLVQPVGSPLSLECTVEGTSNPNLYWYRQAAGRGLQLLFYSVGIGQISSEVPQNLSASRPQDRQFILSSKKLLLSDSGFYLCVLLAGACNEQFFGPGTRLTVL.

This clonotype was recorded at least ten times. The chain combines TRBV27 with TRBJ2-7; possibly TRBD1 for D (5 bases). Germline V gives CDR1 MNHEY, CDR2 SMNVEV (reference sequence). V was cut by 0 bases and J by 1 base, with 10 bases left in between. The CDR3 spans 15 residues. For the CDR3, the DNA is TGTGCCAGCAGTTTATCGGGCAGGGCTTCCTACGAGCAGTACTTC. Its protein product is CASSLSGRASYEQYF.

There are many counts of this clonotype. The rearrangement joins TRBV28 to TRBJ2-3; 9 bases are shared with TRBD2. The junction had 2 bases not matched to a gene; V was cut back by 4 bases and J by 3 bases. The CDR3 length is 14 residues. CDR1 MDHEN and CDR2 SYDVKM come from the germline V gene. This chain's CDR3 is CASSSSGETDTQYF. As DNA, the CDR3 is TGTGCCAGCAGTTCTAGCGGGGAGACAGATACGCAGTATTTT.

This clonotype was recorded many times. The chain couples TRBV13 to TRBJ1-4, with 11 bases matching TRBD1. Germline lookup yields CDR1 PRHDT and CDR2 FYEKMQ (reference sequence). The CDR3 sequence is 15 residues long. V trimming: 4 bases; J trimming: 7 bases; junction bases outside the gene matches: 5. The CDR3 sequence is CASSSPGTGGEKLFF. The CDR3 coding sequence is TGTGCCAGCAGCTCCCCGGGGACAGGGGGTGAAAAACTGTTTTTT.

This clonotype was seen at least ten times. The chain carries TRBV28 and TRBJ1-5, with TRBD1 matching 7 bases. The CDR3 consists of 16 residues. V shed 10 bases, J shed 2 bases, and the junction held 14 bases outside the gene matches. Germline V gene data show CDR1 as MDHEN and CDR2 as SYDVKM. The CDR3 coding sequence is TGTGCCACCCTCCGGACAGGCTATTTCGGCAATCAGCCCCAGCATTTT. It yields the protein CATLRTGYFGNQPQHF.

This clonotype was counted a few times. CDR3 bases: TGTGCCAGCAGCCAAGCGGGGTTGAACACTGAAGCTTTCTTT. Protein sequence: CASSQAGLNTEAFF. The chain joins TRBV4-2 to TRBJ1-1, with D uncertain. CDR3 length equals 14 residues. Germline lookup yields CDR1 LGHNA and CDR2 YNFKEQ. The V and J ends lost 1 base and 0 bases respectively, with 6 bases between them.

This clonotype was seen many times. This chain connects TRBV28 to TRBJ2-7; a possible D gene is TRBD1 (5 bases). The CDR3 is 13 amino acids. The germline gives CDR1 MDHEN, CDR2 SYDVKM. Between the trimmed V and J ends, which lost 6 bases and 3 bases, there was a span of 12 bases. For the CDR3, the DNA is TGTGCCAGCAGACCGCAGGGCAACTACGAGCAGTACTTC. This encodes CASRPQGNYEQYF.

J is TRBJ2-6 and V is TRBV5-1; weak D call: TRBD2 (6 bases). This CDR3 has 16 residues. Germline V gene data show CDR1 as SGHRS and CDR2 as YFSETQ. Trimming took 0 bases from V and 4 from J, leaving 11 bases between them. The CDR3: CASSLDGGLGANVLTF. CDR3 bases: TGCGCCAGCAGCTTGGATGGGGGACTCGGGGCCAACGTCCTGACTTTC.